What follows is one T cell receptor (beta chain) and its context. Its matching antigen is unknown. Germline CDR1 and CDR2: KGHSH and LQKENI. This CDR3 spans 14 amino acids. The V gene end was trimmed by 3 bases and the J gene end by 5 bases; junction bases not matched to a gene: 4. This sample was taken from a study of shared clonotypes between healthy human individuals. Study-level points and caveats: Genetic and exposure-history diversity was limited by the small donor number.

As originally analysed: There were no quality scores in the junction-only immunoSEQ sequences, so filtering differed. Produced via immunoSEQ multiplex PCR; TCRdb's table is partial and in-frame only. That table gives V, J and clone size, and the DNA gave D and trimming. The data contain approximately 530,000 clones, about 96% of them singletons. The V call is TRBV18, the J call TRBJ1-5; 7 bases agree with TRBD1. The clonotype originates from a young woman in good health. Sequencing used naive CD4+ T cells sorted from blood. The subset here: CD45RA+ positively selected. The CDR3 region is CASSPGTADQPQHF. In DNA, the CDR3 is TGTGCCAGCTCACCGGGGACAGCCGATCAGCCCCAGCATTTT.